This TCR beta chain was recorded in a study of patients and donors after allogeneic stem cell transplantation. Ten or more counts support this clonotype. Each CDR3 protein gets one entry after TCRdb re-called the RT-PCR reads with MiXCR. The data contain 87,000 or so distinct CDR3 sequences, about 5% of them singletons. The sequencing sample was made of blood, either unsorted or a sorted T cell fraction (not recorded which). The source is a human donor who was either an allogeneic HSCT recipient or a stem cell or donor lymphocyte infusion donor (not recorded which). It is not recorded whose cells these are; they may come from a transplant donor.

The CDR3 loop reads CASSTLGPTGFTDTQYF. In nucleotides, the CDR3 is TGTGCCAGCAGTACGCTTGGGCCAACGGGGTTCACAGATACGCAGTATTTT. The chain uses TRBV12-3 or TRBV12-4 and TRBJ2-3; D is perhaps TRBD2 (5 bases). V dropped 5 bases and J dropped 2 bases, with 20 bases sitting between them. The CDR3 contains 17 residues.